This T cell receptor (beta chain) was sequenced for a study of blood T cell repertoires in COVID-19. Study information: Nucleic acid was either cDNA or gDNA, and it came from T cells, B-cell-depleted T cells, or PBMCs.

Sequenced by immunoSEQ multiplex PCR; TCRdb stores in-frame clones only, minus some. The sample holds under 300,000 clones, roughly 85% seen once. The V gene's germline CDR1 is SGHNT and CDR2 YENEEA. Trimming removed 5 bases at V and 3 bases at J, with 8 bases between. The CDR3 sequence is 13 residues long. V gene TRBV11-3 combines with J gene TRBJ2-1; D may be TRBD2 (5 bases). The sequence was collected from a man aged 30-40 years who had recovered from COVID-19. The sequenced sample was peripheral blood. In nucleotides, the CDR3 is TGTGCCAGCAGCCCCCGGGACTACAATGAGCAGTTCTTC. Protein product: CASSPRDYNEQFF.